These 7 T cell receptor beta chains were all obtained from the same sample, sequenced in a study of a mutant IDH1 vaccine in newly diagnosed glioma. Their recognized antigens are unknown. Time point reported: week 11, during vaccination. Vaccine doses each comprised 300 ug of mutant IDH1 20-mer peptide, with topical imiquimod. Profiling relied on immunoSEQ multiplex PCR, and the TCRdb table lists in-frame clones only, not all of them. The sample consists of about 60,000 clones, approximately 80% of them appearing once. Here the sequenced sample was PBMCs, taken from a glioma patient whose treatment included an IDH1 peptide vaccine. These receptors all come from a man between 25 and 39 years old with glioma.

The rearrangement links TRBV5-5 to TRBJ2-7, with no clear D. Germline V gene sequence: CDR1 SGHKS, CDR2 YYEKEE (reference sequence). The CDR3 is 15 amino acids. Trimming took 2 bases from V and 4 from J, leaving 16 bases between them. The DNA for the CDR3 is TGTGCCAGCAGCTTTCAAGGGATTAGGGCATACGAGCAGTACTTC. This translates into CASSFQGIRAYEQYF.

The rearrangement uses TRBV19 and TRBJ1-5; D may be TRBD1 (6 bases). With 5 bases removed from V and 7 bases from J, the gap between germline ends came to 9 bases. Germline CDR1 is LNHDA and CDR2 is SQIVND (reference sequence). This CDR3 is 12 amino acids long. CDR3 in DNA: TGTGCCAGTAGTTTAGGGGGACAGCCCCAGCATTTT. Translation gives CASSLGGQPQHF.

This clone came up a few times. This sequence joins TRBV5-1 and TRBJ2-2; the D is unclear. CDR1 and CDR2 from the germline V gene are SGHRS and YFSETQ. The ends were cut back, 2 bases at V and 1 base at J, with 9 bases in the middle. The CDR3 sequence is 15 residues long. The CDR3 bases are TGCGCCAGCAGCTTTTATGACAAGAACACCGGGGAGCTGTTTTTT. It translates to CASSFYDKNTGELFF.

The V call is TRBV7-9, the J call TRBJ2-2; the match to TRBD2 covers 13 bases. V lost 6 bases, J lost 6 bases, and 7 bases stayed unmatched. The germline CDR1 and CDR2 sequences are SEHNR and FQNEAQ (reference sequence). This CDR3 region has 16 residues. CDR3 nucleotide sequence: TGTGCCAGCAGACGGACTAGCGGGAGCTACTCCGGGGAGCTGTTTTTT. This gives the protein CASRRTSGSYSGELFF.

CDR3 bases: TGTGCCAGCTCACCACCGGGTTTCACAGATACGCAGTATTTT. It codes for CASSPPGFTDTQYF. This chain joins TRBV18 and TRBJ2-3; D gene ambiguous. CDR3 length: 14 residues. Germline CDR1 is KGHSH and CDR2 is LQKENI. V was clipped by 0 bases and J by 2 bases, with 6 bases between them.

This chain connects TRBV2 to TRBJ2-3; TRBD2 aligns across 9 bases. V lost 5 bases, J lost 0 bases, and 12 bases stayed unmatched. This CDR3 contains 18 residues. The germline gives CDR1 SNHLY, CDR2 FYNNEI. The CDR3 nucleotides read TGTGCCAGCAGTCTCCCGAATCTGGCGGGAGGGAGCACAGATACGCAGTATTTT. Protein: CASSLPNLAGGSTDTQYF.

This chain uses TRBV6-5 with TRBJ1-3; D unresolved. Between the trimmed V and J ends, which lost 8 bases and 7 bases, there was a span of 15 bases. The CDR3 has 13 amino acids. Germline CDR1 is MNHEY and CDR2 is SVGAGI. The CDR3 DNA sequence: TGTGCCAGCCTCTTGGGTAACAGCAACACCATATATTTT. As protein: CASLLGNSNTIYF.